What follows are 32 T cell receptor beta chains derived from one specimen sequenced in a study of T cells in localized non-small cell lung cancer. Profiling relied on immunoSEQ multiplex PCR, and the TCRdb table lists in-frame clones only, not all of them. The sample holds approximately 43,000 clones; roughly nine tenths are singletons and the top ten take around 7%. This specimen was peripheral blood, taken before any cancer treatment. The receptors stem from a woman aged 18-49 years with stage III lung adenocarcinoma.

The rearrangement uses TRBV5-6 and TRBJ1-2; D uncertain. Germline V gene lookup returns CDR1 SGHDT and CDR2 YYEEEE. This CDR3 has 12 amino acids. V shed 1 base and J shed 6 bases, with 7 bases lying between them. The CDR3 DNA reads TGTGCCAGCAGCTTGACATACCATGGCTACACCTTC. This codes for CASSLTYHGYTF.

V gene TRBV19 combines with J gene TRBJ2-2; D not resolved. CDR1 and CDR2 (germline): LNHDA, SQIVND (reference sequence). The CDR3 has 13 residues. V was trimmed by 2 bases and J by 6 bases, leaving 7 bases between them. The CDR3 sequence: CASSIYRAGELFF. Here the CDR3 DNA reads TGTGCCAGTAGTATATATAGGGCCGGGGAGCTGTTTTTT. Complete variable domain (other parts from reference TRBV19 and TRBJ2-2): DGGITQSPKYLFRKEGQNVTLSCEQNLNHDAMYWYRQDPGQGLRLIYYSQIVNDFQKGDIAEGYSVSREKKESFPLTVTSAQKNPTAFYLCASSIYRAGELFFGEGSRLTVL.

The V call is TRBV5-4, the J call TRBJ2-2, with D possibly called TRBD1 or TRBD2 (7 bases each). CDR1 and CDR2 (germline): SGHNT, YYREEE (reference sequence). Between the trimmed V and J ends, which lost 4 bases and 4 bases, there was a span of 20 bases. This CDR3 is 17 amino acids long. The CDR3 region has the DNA TGTGCCAGCAGCGTTACGACAGGGCGGGGGAGCACCGGGGAGCTGTTTTTT. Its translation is CASSVTTGRGSTGELFF.

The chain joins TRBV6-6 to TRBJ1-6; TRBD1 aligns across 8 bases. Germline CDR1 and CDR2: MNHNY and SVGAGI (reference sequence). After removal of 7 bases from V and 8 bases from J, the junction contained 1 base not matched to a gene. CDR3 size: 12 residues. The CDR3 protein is CASTQGDSPLHF. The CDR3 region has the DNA TGTGCCAGCACACAGGGGGATTCACCCCTCCACTTT.

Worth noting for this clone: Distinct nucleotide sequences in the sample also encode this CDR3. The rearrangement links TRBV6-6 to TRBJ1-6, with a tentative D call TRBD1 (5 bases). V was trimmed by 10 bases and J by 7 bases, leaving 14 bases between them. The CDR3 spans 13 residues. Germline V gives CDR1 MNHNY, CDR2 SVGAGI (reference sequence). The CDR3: CATRDGSNSPLHF. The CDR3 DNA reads TGTGCCACCAGGGACGGTTCGAATTCACCCCTCCACTTT.

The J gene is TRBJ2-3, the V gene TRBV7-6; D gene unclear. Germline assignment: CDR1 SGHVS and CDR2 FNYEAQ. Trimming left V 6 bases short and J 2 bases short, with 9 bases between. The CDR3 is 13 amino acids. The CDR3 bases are TGTGCCAGCAGAGAGGAGTTCACAGATACGCAGTATTTT. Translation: CASREEFTDTQYF.

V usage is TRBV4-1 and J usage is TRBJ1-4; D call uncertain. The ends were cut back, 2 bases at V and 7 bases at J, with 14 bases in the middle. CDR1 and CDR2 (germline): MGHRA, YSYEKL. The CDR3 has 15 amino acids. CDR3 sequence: CASSQTTPSGEKLFF. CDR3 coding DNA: TGCGCCAGCAGCCAAACGACACCATCGGGTGAAAAACTGTTTTTT.

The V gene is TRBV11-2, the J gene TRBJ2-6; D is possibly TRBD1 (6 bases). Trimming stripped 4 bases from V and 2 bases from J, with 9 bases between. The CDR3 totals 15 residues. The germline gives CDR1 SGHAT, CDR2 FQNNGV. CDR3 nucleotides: TGTGCCAGCAGCTCCTCAGGGGCTGGGGCCAACGTCCTGACTTTC. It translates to CASSSSGAGANVLTF.

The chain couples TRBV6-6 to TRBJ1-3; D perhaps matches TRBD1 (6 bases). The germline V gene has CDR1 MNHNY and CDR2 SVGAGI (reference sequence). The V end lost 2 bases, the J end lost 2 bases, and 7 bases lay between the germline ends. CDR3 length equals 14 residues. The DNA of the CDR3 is TGTGCCAGCAGTTACACAGGGACTGGAAACACCATATATTTT. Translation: CASSYTGTGNTIYF.

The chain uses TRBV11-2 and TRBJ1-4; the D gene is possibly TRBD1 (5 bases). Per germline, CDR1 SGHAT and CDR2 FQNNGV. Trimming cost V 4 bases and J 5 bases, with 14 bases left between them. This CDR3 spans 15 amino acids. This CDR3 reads CASSWGWTENEKLFF. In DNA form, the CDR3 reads TGTGCCAGCAGCTGGGGGTGGACGGAGAATGAAAAACTGTTTTTT.

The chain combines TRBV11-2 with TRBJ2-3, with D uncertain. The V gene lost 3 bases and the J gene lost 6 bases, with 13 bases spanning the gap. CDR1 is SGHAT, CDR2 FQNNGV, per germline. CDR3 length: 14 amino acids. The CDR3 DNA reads TGTGCCAGCAGCTTCGGGTTCCTTGAGGATACGCAGTATTTT. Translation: CASSFGFLEDTQYF.

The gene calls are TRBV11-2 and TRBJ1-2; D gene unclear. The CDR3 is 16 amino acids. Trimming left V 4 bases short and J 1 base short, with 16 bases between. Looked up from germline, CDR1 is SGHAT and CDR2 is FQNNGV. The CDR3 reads CASSSRTDVVNYGYTF. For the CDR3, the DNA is TGTGCCAGCAGCTCCCGGACGGACGTCGTTAACTATGGCTACACCTTC. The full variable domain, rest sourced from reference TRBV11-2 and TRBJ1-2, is EAGVAQSPRYKIIEKRQSVAFWCNPISGHATLYWYQQILGQGPKLLIQFQNNGVVDDSQLPKDRFSAERLKGVDSTLKIQPAKLEDSAVYLCASSSRTDVVNYGYTFGSGTRLTVV.

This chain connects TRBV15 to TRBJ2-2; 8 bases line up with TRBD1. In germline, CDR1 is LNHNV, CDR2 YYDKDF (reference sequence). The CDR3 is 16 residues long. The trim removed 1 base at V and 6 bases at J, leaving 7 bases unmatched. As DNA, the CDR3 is TGTGCCACCAGCAGAGGCGACAGGGGAGTGGCCGGGGAGCTGTTTTTT. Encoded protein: CATSRGDRGVAGELFF.

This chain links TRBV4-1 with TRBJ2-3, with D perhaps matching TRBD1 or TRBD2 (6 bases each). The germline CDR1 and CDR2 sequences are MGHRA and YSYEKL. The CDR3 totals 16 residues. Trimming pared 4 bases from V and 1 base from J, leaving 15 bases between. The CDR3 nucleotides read TGCGCCAGCAGCCGCACGGGGGCCCAAGGCACAGATACGCAGTATTTT. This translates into CASSRTGAQGTDTQYF.

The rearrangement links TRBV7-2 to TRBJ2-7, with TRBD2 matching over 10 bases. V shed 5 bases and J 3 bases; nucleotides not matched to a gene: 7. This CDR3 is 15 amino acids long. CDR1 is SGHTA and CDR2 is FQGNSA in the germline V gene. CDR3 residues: CASSHSGGGFYEQYF. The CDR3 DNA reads TGTGCCAGCAGCCACAGCGGGGGGGGCTTCTACGAGCAGTACTTC.

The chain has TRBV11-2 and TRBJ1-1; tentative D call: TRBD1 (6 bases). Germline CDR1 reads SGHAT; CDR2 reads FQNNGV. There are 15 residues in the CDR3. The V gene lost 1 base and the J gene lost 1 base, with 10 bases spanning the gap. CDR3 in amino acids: CASSLVGAGNTEAFF. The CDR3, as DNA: TGTGCCAGCAGCTTAGTGGGGGCGGGGAACACTGAAGCTTTCTTT.

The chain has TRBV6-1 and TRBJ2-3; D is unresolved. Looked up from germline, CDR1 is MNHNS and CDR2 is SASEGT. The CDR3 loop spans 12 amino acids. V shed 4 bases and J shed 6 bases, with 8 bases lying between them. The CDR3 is CASSGSVDTQYF. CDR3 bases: TGTGCCAGCAGTGGGTCCGTGGATACGCAGTATTTT.

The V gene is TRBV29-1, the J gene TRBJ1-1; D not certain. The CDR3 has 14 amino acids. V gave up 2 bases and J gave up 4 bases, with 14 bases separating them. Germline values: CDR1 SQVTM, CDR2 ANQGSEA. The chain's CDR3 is CSVESGLASTEAFF. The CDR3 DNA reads TGCAGCGTTGAATCCGGGTTGGCCAGCACTGAAGCTTTCTTT. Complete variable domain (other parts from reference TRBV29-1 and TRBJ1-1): SAVISQKPSRDICQRGTSLTIQCQVDSQVTMMFWYRQQPGQSLTLIATANQGSEATYESGFVIDKFPISRPNLTFSTLTVSNMSPEDSSIYLCSVESGLASTEAFFGQGTRLTVV.

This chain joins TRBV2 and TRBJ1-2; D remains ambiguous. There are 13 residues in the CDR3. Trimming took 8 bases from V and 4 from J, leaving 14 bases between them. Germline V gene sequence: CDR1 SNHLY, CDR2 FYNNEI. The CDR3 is CASRGSSVYGYTF. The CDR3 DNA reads TGTGCCAGCCGCGGGAGCAGCGTCTATGGCTACACCTTC.

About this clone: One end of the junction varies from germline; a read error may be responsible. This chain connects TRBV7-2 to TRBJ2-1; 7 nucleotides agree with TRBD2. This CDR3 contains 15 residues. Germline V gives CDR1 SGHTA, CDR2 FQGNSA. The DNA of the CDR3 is TGTGCCAGCAGCGTAGCTCCGGGCGGGGGCAATGAGCAGTTCTTC. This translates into CASSVAPGGGNEQFF.

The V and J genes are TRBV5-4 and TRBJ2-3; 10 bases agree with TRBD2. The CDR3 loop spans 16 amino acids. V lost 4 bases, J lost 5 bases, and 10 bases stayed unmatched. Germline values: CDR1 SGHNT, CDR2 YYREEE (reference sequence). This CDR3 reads CASSVSTSGALDTQYF. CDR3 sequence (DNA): TGTGCCAGCAGCGTATCCACTAGCGGGGCGTTAGATACGCAGTATTTT. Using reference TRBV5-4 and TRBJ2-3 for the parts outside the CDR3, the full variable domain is ETGVTQSPTHLIKTRGQQVTLRCSSQSGHNTVSWYQQALGQGPQFIFQYYREEENGRGNFPPRFSGLQFPNYSSELNVNALELDDSALYLCASSVSTSGALDTQYFGPGTRLTVL.

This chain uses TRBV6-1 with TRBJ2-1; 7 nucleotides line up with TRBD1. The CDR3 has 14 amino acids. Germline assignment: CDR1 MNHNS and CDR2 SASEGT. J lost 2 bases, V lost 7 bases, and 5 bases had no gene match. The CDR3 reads CASTRTGPYNEQFF. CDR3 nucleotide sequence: TGTGCCAGCACTCGGACAGGCCCCTACAATGAGCAGTTCTTC.

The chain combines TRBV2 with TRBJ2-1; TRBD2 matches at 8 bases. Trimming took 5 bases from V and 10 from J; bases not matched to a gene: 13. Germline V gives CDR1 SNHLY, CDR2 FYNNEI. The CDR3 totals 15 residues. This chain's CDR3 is CASSREGDAYGEQFF. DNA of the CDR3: TGTGCCAGCAGTCGGGAGGGGGACGCCTATGGGGAGCAGTTCTTC.

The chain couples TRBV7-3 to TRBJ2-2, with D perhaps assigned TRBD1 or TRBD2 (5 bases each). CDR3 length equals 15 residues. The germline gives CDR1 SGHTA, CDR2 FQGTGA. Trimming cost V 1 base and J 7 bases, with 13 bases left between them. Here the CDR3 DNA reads TGTGCCAGCAGCTTAAAAGGGACGAATGGCGGGGAGCTGTTTTTT. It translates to CASSLKGTNGGELFF. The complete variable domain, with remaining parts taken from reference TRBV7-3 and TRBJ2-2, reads GAGVSQTPSNKVTEKGKYVELRCDPISGHTALYWYRQSLGQGPEFLIYFQGTGAADDSGLPNDRFFAVRPEGSVSTLKIQRTERGDSAVYLCASSLKGTNGGELFFGEGSRLTVL.

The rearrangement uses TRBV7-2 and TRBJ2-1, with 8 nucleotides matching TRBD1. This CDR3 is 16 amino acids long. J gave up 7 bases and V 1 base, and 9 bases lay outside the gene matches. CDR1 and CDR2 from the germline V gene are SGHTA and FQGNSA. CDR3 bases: TGTGCCAGCAGCTTAGTTACAGGGGGTTCGGGAAATGAGCAGTTCTTC. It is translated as CASSLVTGGSGNEQFF.

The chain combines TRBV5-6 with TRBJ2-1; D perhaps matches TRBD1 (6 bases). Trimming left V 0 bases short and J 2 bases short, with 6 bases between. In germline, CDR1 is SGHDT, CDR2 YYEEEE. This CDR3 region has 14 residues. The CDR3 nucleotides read TGTGCCAGCAGCTTGGGGACAGCCTACAATGAGCAGTTCTTC. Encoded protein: CASSLGTAYNEQFF.

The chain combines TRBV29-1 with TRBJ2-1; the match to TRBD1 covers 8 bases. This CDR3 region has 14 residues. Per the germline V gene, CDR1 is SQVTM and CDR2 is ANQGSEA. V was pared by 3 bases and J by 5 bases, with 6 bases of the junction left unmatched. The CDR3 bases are TGCAGCGTTGATAGGGGACAGGTCAACAATGAGCAGTTCTTC. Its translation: CSVDRGQVNNEQFF.

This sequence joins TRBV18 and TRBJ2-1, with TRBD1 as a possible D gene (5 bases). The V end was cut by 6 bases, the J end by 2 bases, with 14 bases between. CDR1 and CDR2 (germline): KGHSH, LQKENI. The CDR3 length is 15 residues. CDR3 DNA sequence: TGTGCCAGCTCGTACCCAGAACAGGCCTACAATGAGCAGTTCTTC. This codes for CASSYPEQAYNEQFF.

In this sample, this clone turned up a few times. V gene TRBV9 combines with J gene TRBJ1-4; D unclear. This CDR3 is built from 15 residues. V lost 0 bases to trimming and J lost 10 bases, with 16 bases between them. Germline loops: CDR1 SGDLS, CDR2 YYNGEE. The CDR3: CASSVEGSPGGKLFF. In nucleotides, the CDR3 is TGTGCCAGCAGCGTAGAGGGCTCCCCCGGTGGAAAACTGTTTTTT.

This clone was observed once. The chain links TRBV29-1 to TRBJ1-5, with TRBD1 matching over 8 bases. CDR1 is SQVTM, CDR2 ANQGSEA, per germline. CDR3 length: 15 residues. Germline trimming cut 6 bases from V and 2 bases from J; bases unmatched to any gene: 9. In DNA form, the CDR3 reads TGCAGCGTCGTGACAGGGGCCGGTGGCAATCAGCCCCAGCATTTT. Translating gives CSVVTGAGGNQPQHF.

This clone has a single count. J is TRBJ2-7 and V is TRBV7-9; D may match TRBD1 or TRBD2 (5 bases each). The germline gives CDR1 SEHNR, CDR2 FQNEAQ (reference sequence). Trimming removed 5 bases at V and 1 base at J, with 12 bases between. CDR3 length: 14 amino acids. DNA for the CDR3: TGTGCCAGCAGCCAAGGGACGTATTCCTACGAGCAGTACTTC. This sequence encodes CASSQGTYSYEQYF.

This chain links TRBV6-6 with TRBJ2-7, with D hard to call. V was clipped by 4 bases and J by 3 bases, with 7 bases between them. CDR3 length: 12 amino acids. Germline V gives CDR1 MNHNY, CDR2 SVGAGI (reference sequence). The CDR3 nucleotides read TGTGCCAGCAGTTCCCCGGGCTACGAGCAGTACTTC. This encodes CASSSPGYEQYF.